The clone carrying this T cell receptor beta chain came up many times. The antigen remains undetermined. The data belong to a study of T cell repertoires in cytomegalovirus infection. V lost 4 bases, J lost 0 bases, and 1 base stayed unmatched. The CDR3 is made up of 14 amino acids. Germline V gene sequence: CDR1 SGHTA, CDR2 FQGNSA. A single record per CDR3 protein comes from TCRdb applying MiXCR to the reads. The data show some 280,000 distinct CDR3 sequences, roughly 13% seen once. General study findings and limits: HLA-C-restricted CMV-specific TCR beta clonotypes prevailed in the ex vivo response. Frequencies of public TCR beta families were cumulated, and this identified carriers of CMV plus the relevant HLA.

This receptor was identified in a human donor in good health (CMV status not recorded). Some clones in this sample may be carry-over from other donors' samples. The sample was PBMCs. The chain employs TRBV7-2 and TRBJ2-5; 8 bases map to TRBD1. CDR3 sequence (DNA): TGTGCCAGCAGCTGGACAGGGTACCAAGAGACCCAGTACTTC. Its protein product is CASSWTGYQETQYF.